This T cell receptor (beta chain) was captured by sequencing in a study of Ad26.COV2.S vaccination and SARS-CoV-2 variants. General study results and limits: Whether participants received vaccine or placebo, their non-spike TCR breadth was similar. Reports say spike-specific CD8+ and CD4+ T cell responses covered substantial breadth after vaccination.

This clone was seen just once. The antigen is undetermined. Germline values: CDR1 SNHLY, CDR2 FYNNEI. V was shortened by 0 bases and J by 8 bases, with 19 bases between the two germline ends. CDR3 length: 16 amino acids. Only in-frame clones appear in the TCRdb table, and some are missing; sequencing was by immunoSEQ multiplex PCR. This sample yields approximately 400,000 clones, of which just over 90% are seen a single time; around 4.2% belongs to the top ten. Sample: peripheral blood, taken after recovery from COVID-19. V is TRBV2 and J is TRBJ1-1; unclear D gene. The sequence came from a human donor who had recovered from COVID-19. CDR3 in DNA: TGTGCCAGCAGTGAAGCTCGAGCCCTCGGTCTAAACGAAGCTTTCTTT. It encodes CASSEARALGLNEAFF.